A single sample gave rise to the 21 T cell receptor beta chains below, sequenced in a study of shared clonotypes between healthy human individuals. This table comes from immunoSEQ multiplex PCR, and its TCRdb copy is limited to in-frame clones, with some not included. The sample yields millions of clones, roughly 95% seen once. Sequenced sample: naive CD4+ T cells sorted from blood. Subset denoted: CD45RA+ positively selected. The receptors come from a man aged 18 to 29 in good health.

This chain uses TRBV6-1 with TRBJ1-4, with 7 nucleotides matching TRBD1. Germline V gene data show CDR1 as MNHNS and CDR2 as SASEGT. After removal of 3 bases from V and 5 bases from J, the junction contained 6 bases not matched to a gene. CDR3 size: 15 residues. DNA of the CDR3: TGTGCCAGCAGTGATTTAGGGGGCTTGAATGAAAAACTGTTTTTT. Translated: CASSDLGGLNEKLFF.

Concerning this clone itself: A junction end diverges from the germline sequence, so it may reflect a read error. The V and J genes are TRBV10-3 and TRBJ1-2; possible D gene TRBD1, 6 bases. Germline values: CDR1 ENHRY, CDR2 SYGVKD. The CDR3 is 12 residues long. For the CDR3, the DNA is TGTGCCATCAGTGAGGCGACAGGTCCGGACCTCTTC. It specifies CAISEATGPDLF.

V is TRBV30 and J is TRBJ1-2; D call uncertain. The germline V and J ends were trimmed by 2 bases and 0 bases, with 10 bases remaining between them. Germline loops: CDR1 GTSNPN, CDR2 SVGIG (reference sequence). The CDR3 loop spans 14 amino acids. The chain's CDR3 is CAWSLDGPNYGYTF. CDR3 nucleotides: TGTGCCTGGAGTCTCGACGGCCCTAACTATGGCTACACCTTC.

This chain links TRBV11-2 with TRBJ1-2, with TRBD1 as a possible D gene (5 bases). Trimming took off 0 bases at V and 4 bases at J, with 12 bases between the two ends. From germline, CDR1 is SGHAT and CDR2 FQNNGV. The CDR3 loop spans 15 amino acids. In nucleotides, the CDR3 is TGTGCCAGCAGCTTAGAAGCAGGGCAAATCTATGGCTACACCTTC. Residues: CASSLEAGQIYGYTF.

CDR3 in amino acids: CASSYPGGNQPQHF. CDR3 coding DNA: TGTGCCAGCAGTTACCCGGGCGGCAATCAGCCCCAGCATTTT. The chain links TRBV6-6 to TRBJ1-5; D ambiguous. Germline values: CDR1 MNHNY, CDR2 SVGAGI (reference sequence). V lost 2 bases and J lost 2, with 7 bases in between. The CDR3 length is 14 residues.

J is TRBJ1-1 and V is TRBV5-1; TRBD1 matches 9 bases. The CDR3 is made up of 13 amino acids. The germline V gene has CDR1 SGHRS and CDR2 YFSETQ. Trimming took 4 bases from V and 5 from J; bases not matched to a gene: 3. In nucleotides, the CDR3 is TGCGCCAGCAGCCGGACAGGGGAAACTGAAGCTTTCTTT. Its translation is CASSRTGETEAFF.

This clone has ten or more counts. The CDR3 DNA reads TGTGCCAGCAGTATGGACAGGGGGCGCACTGAAGCTTTCTTT. It translates to CASSMDRGRTEAFF. The V gene is TRBV2, the J gene TRBJ1-1, with 11 bases that match TRBD1. With 5 bases clipped from V and 4 bases from J, the junction kept 3 bases outside the gene matches. Germline V lookup: CDR1 SNHLY, CDR2 FYNNEI. This CDR3 is 14 amino acids long.

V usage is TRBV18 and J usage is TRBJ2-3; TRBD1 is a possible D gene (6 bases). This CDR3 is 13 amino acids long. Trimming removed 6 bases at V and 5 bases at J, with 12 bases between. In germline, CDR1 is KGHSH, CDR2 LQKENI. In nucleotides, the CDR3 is TGTGCCAGCTCGCGAGACAGGAAAGATACGCAGTATTTT. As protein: CASSRDRKDTQYF.

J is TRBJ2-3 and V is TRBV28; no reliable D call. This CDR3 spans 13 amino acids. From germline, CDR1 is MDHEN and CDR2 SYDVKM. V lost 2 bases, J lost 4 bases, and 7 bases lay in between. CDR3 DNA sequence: TGTGCCAGCAGTTTAGGAAGTTCAGATACGCAGTATTTT. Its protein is CASSLGSSDTQYF.

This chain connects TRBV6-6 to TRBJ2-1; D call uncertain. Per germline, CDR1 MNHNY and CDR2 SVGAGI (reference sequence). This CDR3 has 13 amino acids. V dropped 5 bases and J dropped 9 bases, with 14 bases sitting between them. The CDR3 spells CASSPGSAVEQFF. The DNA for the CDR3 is TGTGCCAGCAGTCCTGGGTCGGCCGTTGAGCAGTTCTTC.

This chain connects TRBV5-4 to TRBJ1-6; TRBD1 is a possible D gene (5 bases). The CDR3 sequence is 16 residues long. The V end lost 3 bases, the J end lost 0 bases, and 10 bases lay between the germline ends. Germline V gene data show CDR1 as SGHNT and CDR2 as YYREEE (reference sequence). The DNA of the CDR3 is TGTGCCAGCAGCTCTACAGGCAGCTCCTATAATTCACCCCTCCACTTT. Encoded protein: CASSSTGSSYNSPLHF.

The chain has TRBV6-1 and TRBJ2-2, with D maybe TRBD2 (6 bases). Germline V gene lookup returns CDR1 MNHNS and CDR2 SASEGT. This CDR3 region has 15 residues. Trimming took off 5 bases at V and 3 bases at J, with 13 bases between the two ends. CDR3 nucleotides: TGTGCCAGCAGTCCGCGGGACCCATACACCGGGGAGCTGTTTTTT. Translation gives CASSPRDPYTGELFF.

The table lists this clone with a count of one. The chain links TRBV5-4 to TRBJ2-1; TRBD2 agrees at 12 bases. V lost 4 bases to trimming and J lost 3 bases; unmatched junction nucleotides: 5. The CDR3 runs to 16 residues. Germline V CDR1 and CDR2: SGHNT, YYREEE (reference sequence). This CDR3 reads CASSGASGRVYNEQFF. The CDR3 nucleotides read TGTGCCAGCAGCGGGGCTAGCGGGAGGGTCTACAATGAGCAGTTCTTC.

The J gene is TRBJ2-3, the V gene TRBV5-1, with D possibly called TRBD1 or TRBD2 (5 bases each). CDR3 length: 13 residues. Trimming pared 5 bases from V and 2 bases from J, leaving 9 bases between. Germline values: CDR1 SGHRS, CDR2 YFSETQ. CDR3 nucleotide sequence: TGCGCCAGCAGGAGGGGAACCACAGATACGCAGTATTTT. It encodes CASRRGTTDTQYF.

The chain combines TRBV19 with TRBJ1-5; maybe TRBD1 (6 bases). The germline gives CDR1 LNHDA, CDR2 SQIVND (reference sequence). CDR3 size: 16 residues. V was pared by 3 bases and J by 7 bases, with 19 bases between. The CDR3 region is CASSMEGGNGDQPQHF. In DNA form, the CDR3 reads TGTGCCAGTAGTATGGAGGGGGGGAATGGTGACCAGCCCCAGCATTTT.

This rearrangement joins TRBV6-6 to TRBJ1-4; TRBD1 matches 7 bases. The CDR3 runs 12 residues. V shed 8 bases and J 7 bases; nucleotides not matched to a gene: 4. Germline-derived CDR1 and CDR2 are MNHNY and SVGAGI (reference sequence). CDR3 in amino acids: CASEGGGEKLFF. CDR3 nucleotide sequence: TGTGCCAGCGAAGGGGGCGGTGAAAAACTGTTTTTT.

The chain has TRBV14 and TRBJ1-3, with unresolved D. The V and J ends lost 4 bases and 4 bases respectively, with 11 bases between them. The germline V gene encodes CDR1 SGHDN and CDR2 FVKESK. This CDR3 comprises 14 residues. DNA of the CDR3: TGTGCCAGCAGCCTCCAGACATCCGGAAACACCATATATTTT. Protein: CASSLQTSGNTIYF. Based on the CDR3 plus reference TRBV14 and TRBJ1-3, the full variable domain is EAGVTQFPSHSVIEKGQTVTLRCDPISGHDNLYWYRRVMGKEIKFLLHFVKESKQDESGMPNNRFLAERTGGTYSTLKVQPAELEDSGVYFCASSLQTSGNTIYFGEGSWLTVV.

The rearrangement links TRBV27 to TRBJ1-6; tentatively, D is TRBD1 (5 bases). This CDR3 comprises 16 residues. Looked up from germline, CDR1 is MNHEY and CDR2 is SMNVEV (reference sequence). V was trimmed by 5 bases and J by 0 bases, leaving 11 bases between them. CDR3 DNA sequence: TGTGCCAGCAGTCTGGGGGAGAGCTCCTATAATTCACCCCTCCACTTT. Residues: CASSLGESSYNSPLHF.

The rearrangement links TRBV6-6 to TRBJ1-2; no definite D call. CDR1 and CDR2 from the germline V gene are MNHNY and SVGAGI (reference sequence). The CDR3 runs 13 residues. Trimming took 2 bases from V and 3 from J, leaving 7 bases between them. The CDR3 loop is CASSYRRDYGYTF. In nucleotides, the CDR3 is TGTGCCAGCAGTTACAGGAGGGACTATGGCTACACCTTC.

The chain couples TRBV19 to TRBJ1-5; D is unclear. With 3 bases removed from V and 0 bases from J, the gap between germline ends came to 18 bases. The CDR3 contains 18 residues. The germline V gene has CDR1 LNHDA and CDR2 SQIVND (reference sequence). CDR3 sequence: CASSIPSGRPYSNQPQHF. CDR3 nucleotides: TGTGCCAGTAGTATCCCCAGCGGCCGCCCCTATAGCAATCAGCCCCAGCATTTT.

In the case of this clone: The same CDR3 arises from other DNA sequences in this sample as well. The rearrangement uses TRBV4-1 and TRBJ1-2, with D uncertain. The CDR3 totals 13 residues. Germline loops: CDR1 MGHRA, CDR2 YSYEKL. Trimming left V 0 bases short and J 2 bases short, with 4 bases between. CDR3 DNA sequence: TGCGCCAGCAGCCAAGATGGGAACTATGGCTACACCTTC. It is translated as CASSQDGNYGYTF.